One TCR beta chain is described in this entry. Isolated PBMCs totaled at least 7 million in each sample. Between the trimmed V and J ends, which lost 1 base and 8 bases, there was a span of 11 bases. CDR1 is SEHNR, CDR2 FQNEAQ, per germline (reference sequence). This CDR3 has 13 residues. The sample belongs to a study of blood T cells in healthy people across ages. A second 7 to 11 cycle PCR used barcoded and J-beta primers. TCRdb itself ran the 5' RACE reads through MiXCR, one entry per CDR3 protein. The sample has roughly 800,000 distinct CDR3 sequences; about 26% are singletons. This same sample was also part of a study on T cells of mothers and their children. This second study notes: Each mother gave over 8.5 million TCR beta CDR3 reads; each child, about 2.8 million.

The sample consisted of blood. This receptor was identified in a boy between 5 and 17 years old in good health. The chain has TRBV7-9 and TRBJ1-1; the D gene is possibly TRBD1 (5 bases). CDR3 DNA sequence: TGTGCCAGCAGCTTAGACTTAGGGACGGAAGCTTTCTTT. It specifies CASSLDLGTEAFF.